The 4 T cell receptor beta chains listed next were all sequenced from one sample in a study of OX40 agonist ivuxolimab in advanced cancers. Clones were sequenced by immunoSEQ multiplex PCR, and TCRdb holds only the in-frame ones, with some missing. This table has 85,000 to 100,000 clones, 85% to 90% appearing once. The sample here was CD4+ or CD8+ T cells sorted from blood, taken in a trial of the OX40 agonist ivuxolimab. The origin of the receptors is an adult with an advanced solid tumor such as melanoma, head and neck, liver or kidney cancer.

The count of this clone is one. The CDR3 sequence: CASSFYTTGADTQYF. The CDR3 bases are TGTGCCAGCAGCTTTTATACGACAGGGGCAGATACGCAGTATTTT. This chain uses TRBV5-6 with TRBJ2-3; 8 nucleotides match TRBD1. Trimming took 2 bases from V and 4 from J; bases not matched to a gene: 6. This CDR3 is built from 15 residues. Germline assignment: CDR1 SGHDT and CDR2 YYEEEE.

J is TRBJ2-4 and V is TRBV28; no definite D call. The V gene's germline CDR1 is MDHEN and CDR2 SYDVKM. Trimming took 4 bases from V and 4 from J, leaving 17 bases between them. CDR3 length equals 16 residues. The CDR3 DNA reads TGTGCCAGCAGTTCCCCCCAGCTTACGGAAAAAAACATTCAGTACTTC. It is translated as CASSSPQLTEKNIQYF.

The chain carries TRBV28 and TRBJ1-2; 9 bases agree with TRBD1. The germline V gene encodes CDR1 MDHEN and CDR2 SYDVKM. Trimming took 5 bases from V and 8 from J; bases not matched to a gene: 9. The CDR3 spans 14 residues. The CDR3 sequence: CASSPPTGGEGYTF. The CDR3 DNA reads as TGTGCCAGCAGTCCCCCGACAGGGGGGGAGGGCTACACCTTC.

This chain uses TRBV7-2 with TRBJ1-1; D may be TRBD1 (6 bases). This CDR3 contains 17 residues. Deletions cut 2 bases from V and 5 bases from J, with 21 bases between. The germline V gene encodes CDR1 SGHTA and CDR2 FQGNSA. CDR3: CASSLLQVGGIGTEAFF. CDR3 nucleotides: TGTGCCAGCAGCTTATTGCAGGTAGGGGGGATTGGAACTGAAGCTTTCTTT.